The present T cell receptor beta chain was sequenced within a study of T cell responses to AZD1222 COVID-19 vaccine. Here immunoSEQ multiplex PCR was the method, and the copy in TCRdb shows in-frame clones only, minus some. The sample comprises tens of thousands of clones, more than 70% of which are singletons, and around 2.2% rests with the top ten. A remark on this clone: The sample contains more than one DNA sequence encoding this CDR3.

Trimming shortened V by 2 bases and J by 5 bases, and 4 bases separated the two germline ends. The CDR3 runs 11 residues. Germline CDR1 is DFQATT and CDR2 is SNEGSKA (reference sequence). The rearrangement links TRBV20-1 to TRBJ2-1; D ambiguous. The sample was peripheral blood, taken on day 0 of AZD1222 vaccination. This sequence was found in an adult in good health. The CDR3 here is CSARSDNEQFF. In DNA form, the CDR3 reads TGCAGTGCTAGATCAGACAATGAGCAGTTCTTC.